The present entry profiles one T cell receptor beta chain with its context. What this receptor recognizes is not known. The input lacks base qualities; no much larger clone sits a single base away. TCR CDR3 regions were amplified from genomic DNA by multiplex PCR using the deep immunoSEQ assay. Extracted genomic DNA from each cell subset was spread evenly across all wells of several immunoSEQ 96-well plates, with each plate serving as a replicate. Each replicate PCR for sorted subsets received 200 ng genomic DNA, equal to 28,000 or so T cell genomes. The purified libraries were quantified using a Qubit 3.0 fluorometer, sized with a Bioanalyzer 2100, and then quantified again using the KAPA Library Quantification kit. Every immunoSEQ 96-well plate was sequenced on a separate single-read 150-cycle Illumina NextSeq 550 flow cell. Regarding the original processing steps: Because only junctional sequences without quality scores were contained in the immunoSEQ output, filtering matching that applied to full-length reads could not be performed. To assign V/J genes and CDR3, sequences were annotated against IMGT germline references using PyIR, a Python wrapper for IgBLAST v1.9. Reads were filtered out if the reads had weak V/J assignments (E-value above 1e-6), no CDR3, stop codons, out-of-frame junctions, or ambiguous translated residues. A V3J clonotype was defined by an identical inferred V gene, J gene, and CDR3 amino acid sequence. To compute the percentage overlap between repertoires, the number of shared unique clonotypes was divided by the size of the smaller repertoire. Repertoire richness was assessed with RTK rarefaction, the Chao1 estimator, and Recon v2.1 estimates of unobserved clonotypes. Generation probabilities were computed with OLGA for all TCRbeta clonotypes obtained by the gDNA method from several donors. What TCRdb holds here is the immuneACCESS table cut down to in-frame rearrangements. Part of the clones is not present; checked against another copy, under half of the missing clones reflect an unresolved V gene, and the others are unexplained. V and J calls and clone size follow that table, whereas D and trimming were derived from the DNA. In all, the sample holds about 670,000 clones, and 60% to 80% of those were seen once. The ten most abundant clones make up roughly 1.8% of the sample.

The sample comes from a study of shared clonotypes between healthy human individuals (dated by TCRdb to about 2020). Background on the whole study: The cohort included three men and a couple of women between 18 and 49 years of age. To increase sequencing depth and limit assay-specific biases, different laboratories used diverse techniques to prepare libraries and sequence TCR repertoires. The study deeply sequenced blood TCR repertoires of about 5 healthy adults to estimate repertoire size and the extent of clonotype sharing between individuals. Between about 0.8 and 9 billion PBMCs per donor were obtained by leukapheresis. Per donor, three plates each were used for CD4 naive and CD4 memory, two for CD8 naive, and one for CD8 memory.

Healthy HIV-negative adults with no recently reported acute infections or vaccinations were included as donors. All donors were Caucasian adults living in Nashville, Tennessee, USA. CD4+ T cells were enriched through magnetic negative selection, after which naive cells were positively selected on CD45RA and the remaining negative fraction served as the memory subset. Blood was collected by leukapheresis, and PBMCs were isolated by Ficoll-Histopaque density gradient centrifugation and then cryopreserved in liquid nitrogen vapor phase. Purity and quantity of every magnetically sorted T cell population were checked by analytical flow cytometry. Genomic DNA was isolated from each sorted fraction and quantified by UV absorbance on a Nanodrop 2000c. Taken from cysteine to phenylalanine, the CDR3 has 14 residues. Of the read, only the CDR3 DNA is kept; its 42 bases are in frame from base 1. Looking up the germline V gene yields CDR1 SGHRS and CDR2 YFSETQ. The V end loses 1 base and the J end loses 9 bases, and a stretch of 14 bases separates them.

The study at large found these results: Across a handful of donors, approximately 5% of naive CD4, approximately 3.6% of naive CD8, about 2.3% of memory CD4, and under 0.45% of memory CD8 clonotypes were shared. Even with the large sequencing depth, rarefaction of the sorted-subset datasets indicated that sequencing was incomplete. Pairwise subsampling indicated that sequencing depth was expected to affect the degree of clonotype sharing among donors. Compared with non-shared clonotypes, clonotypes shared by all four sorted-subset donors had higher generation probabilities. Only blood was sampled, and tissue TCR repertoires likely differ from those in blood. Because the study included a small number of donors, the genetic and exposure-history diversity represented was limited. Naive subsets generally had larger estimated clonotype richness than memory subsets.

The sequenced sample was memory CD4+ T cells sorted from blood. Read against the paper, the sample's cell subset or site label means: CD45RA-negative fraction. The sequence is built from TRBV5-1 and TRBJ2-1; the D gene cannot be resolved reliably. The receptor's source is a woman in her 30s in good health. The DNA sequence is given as TGCGCCAGCAGCTTGTACCCCTCTCTTTCTGAGCAGTTCTTC. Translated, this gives CASSLYPSLSEQFF.